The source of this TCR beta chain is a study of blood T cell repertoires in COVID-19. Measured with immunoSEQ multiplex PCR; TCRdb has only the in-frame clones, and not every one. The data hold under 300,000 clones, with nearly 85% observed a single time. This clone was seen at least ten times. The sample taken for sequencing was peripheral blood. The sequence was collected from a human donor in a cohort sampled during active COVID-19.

Written as DNA, the CDR3 is TGTGCCAGCAGTATGGGCGCTGGGGCCAACGTCCTGACTTTC. Translation: CASSMGAGANVLTF. The chain is built from TRBV6-4 and TRBJ2-6; D unresolved. Germline CDR1 MRHNA, CDR2 SNTAGT. V was pared by 5 bases and J by 2 bases, with 7 bases between. The CDR3 consists of 14 residues.